This TCR beta chain was recorded in a study of human T cells and chemical hapten exposure. Study background: Scalp application of diphenylcyclopropenone was performed weekly in patients across the entire roughly 23-week study.

Study-wide points: Compared with pre-sensitization or healthy control sets, expanded TCRs clustered more.

For the library, individual cDNA molecules each received unique molecular identifiers. Under the authors' procedure: Sequenced samples showed a median of 95,638 TCRs each, with counts running from around 24,000 to 710,000. TCRdb re-called the RACE reads with MiXCR, one entry per CDR3 protein. TCRdb's processing, not the study's, gives the V and J calls here. Here the sample spans some 80,000 distinct CDR3 sequences, 9.5% to 13% being singletons. This clonotype has more than one count but fewer than ten. What it binds is not known. The V end was cut by 3 bases, the J end by 0 bases, with 5 bases between. The germline V gene encodes CDR1 SGHVS and CDR2 FQNEAQ. The CDR3 has 14 residues. Time point in this sample: patch test 2, 6 weeks after DPC sensitization. Regarding treatment: therapeutic diphenylcyclopropenone sensitization with weekly scalp DPC.

The receptor was isolated from a young man with alopecia areata. Some clones in this sample may be carry-over from other donors' samples. The input for sequencing was whole blood, taken in connection with sensitization to the hapten diphenylcyclopropenone (DPC). V and J are TRBV7-8 and TRBJ2-2; D not certain. CDR3 protein: CASSFGANTGELFF. The DNA for the CDR3 is TGTGCCAGCAGCTTTGGCGCGAACACCGGGGAGCTGTTTTTT.